These T cell receptor beta chains were read from a single sample in a study of cytomegalovirus exposure and HLA in healthy donors. Clones were read by immunoSEQ multiplex PCR, and TCRdb kept only the in-frame ones, dropping some. The table has just under 65,000 clones, roughly 94% seen once. The source material was PBMCs. The receptors were sampled from a woman between 18 and 29 years old in good health and CMV-seropositive. Each CDR3 is given with its conserved first and last residue. A D gene is named only where the DNA matches it firmly. Clone size appears in some rows only: once, few, many, or a class for an expanded clone.

V gene	clone size	D gene	CDR3 length	J gene	CDR3 DNA	CDR3 protein
TRBV6-6	-	TRBD1	14	TRBJ1-6	TGTGCCAGCAGTTACGGGACAGGCAATTCACCCCTCCACTTT	CASSYGTGNSPLHF
TRBV28	-	TRBD2	15	TRBJ2-1	TGTGCCAGCAGTCCAGGACTAGCGGGATTTGGTGAGCAGTTCTTC	CASSPGLAGFGEQFF
TRBV5-6	-	TRBD1	14	TRBJ2-1	TGTGCCAGCAGCTTGGATTGGGGACAGGGAGGGCAGTTCTTC	CASSLDWGQGGQFF
TRBV5-4	-	TRBD2	15	TRBJ2-1	TGTGCCAGCAGCTCGACTAGCGGGAGTATCTATGAGCAGTTCTTC	CASSSTSGSIYEQFF
TRBV9	-	TRBD1	15	TRBJ1-5	TGTGCCAGCAGCGTTACGGGACAGAAGAATCAGCCCCAGCATTTT	CASSVTGQKNQPQHF
TRBV7-6	-	TRBD2	14	TRBJ2-3	TGTGCCAGCTCCCGCGGGGGGGGCACAGATACGCAGTATTTT	CASSRGGGTDTQYF
TRBV10-3	few	-	11	TRBJ1-1	TGTGCCATCCGGGACACAGATGAAGCTTTCTTT	CAIRDTDEAFF
TRBV4-1	-	TRBD2	18	TRBJ2-2	TGCGCCAGCACCCCGCAACAACTACTAGCGAGGAACACCGGGGAGCTGTTTTTT	CASTPQQLLARNTGELFF
TRBV5-1	-	-	13	TRBJ2-5	TGCGCCAGCAGCTTGGTTGGCACAGAGACCCAGTACTTC	CASSLVGTETQYF
TRBV5-1	-	TRBD2	16	TRBJ2-3	TGCGCCAGCAGAAAAACCGGGACTAGCGGCACAGATACGCAGTATTTT	CASRKTGTSGTDTQYF
TRBV7-3	-	-	16	TRBJ1-3	TGTGCCAGCAGCTTAACCCTTCGACGGGGAGGAAACACCATATATTTT	CASSLTLRRGGNTIYF
TRBV18	-	-	15	TRBJ1-1	TGTGCCAGCTCACCAGAGAAGATTATGAACACTGAAGCTTTCTTT	CASSPEKIMNTEAFF
TRBV7-2	-	-	15	TRBJ1-3	TGTGCCAGCAGCTTAGACGTCGGCTCTGGAAACACCATATATTTT	CASSLDVGSGNTIYF
TRBV6-1	-	-	15	TRBJ1-3	TGTGCCAGCAGTGTCCGCGGGCCCTTCCAGGACACCATATATTTT	CASSVRGPFQDTIYF
TRBV28	-	-	14	TRBJ1-2	TGTGCCAGCAGTTTACCTTACCCGGACTATGGCTACACCTTC	CASSLPYPDYGYTF
TRBV6-1	-	TRBD2	19	TRBJ2-7	TGTGCCAGCAGTGAAGGGCCCACACGACCACTAGCGCCAGGCTACGAGCAGTACTTC	CASSEGPTRPLAPGYEQYF
TRBV28	-	TRBD2	18	TRBJ2-1	TGTGCCAGCAACCACAGGGGTCACGCGGGAGGGCCGGACAATGAGCAGTTCTTC	CASNHRGHAGGPDNEQFF
TRBV6-5	many	-	16	TRBJ1-4	TGTGCCAGCAGTTACTATCCCCGGACAGTGAATGAAAAACTGTTTTTT	CASSYYPRTVNEKLFF
TRBV11-2	-	-	12	TRBJ2-3	TGTGCCAGCAGCTTAGGCGCAGATACGCAGTATTTT	CASSLGADTQYF
TRBV6-5	-	TRBD1	13	TRBJ1-5	TGTGCCAGCAGTTCAGGGGGCGGTCAGCCCCAGCATTTT	CASSSGGGQPQHF
TRBV7-3	-	-	14	TRBJ2-7	TGTGCCAGCAGCTTGGGAGAGAGAGGGTACGAGCAGTACTTC	CASSLGERGYEQYF
TRBV28	-	TRBD2	16	TRBJ2-7	TGTGCCAGCAGTTCTTATCGCCGGACTAGTCTTTACGAGCAGTACTTC	CASSSYRRTSLYEQYF
TRBV18	-	-	13	TRBJ2-1	TGTGCCAGCTCACCAGGGGTGGGGGACTCCATGTTCTTC	CASSPGVGDSMFF
TRBV18	-	TRBD1	18	TRBJ1-3	TGTGCCAGCTCACCGATGACAGGGTCACCGAGCTCTGGAAACACCATATATTTT	CASSPMTGSPSSGNTIYF
TRBV28	-	-	11	TRBJ1-1	TGTGCCGTCTGGGCGAACACTGAAGCTTTCTTT	CAVWANTEAFF
TRBV7-8	-	-	18	TRBJ1-2	TGTGCCAGCAGCTTATGGTCCTTGAGAAACTCAGGGGCCCAGGGCTACACCTTC	CASSLWSLRNSGAQGYTF
TRBV30	-	-	13	TRBJ2-7	TGTGCCTGGAGTCGAACAGGGATGTACGAGCAGTACTTC	CAWSRTGMYEQYF
TRBV2	-	-	19	TRBJ1-1	TGTGCCAGCAGTGATAAGGTCGACATGGAAACTCCGATGAACACTGAAGCTTTCTTT	CASSDKVDMETPMNTEAFF
TRBV6-1	-	-	14	TRBJ1-2	TGTGCCAGCAGGCGACAGCTCCCGGGCTATGGCTACACCTTC	CASRRQLPGYGYTF
TRBV6-5	-	TRBD1	15	TRBJ1-1	TGTGCCAGCAGTCCAGGGACAGCATGGGCCCCTGAAGCTTTCTTT	CASSPGTAWAPEAFF
TRBV7-9	-	-	16	TRBJ1-5	TGTGCCAGCAGCTTAGGGGCGGGGGACTGGAATCAGCCCCAGCATTTT	CASSLGAGDWNQPQHF
TRBV28	-	-	14	TRBJ2-7	TGTGCCAGCAGTTTACGAACCCCGTCGGTCGAGCAGTACTTC	CASSLRTPSVEQYF
TRBV2	-	TRBD1	13	TRBJ2-3	TGTGCCAGCAGGGCATTCGACAGGGTGACGCAGTATTTT	CASRAFDRVTQYF
TRBV7-9	-	TRBD2	18	TRBJ2-6	TGTGCCAGCAGCTTAGCTCTAGCGGGAGGGTCTGGGGCCAACGTCCTGACTTTC	CASSLALAGGSGANVLTF
TRBV15	-	TRBD2	16	TRBJ2-7	TGTGCCACCAGCAGAGATGGGGCGGGGGGAACCTACGAGCAGTACTTC	CATSRDGAGGTYEQYF
TRBV11-3	-	-	13	TRBJ1-1	TGTGCCAGCAGTCGTATCCGCAGGTTACAAGCTTTCTTT	CASSRIRRLQAFF
TRBV11-3	-	TRBD1	15	TRBJ2-1	TGTGCCAGCAGCTTAAGACAGGGTCCCTACAATGAGCAGTTCTTC	CASSLRQGPYNEQFF
TRBV7-2	-	-	17	TRBJ1-3	TGTGCCAGCAGCTCCAATATGGGGGGTCGATCTGGAAACACCATATATTTT	CASSSNMGGRSGNTIYF
TRBV30	-	-	13	TRBJ2-7	TGTGCCTGGAGTGAGGGGGGGGGTTACGAGCAGTACTTC	CAWSEGGGYEQYF
TRBV5-6	-	TRBD1	15	TRBJ1-4	TGTGCCAGCAGCCAGGGACAGGGACAACCTGAAAAACTGTTTTTT	CASSQGQGQPEKLFF
TRBV6-5	-	-	13	TRBJ1-2	TGTGCCAGCAGTTACCAGGGTTCCTATGGCTACACCTTC	CASSYQGSYGYTF
TRBV7-3	-	TRBD1	16	TRBJ2-1	TGTGCCAGCAGCGCGTACCCCGGGACAGGGGGGAATGAGCAGTTCTTC	CASSAYPGTGGNEQFF
TRBV6-6	-	TRBD1	13	TRBJ1-4	TGTGCCAGCAGAAGGGGGCTGAATGAAAAACTGTTTTTT	CASRRGLNEKLFF
TRBV7-6	-	TRBD1	14	TRBJ1-4	TGTGCCAGCAACACCGGGACAGGCCGAGAAAAACTGTTTTTT	CASNTGTGREKLFF
TRBV7-9	-	-	18	TRBJ2-2	TGTGCCAGCAGCACCCCTAGGGGGGGGGCCACGAACACCGGGGAGCTGTTTTTT	CASSTPRGGATNTGELFF